This entry lists 32 T cell receptor beta chains sequenced from one sample in a study of OX40 agonist ivuxolimab in advanced cancers. TCRdb keeps only in-frame clones here, not all; method: immunoSEQ multiplex PCR. The table shows under 90,000 clones, with 93% occurring only once. The material was CD4+ or CD8+ T cells sorted from blood, obtained in a trial of the OX40 agonist ivuxolimab. These receptors came from an adult with an advanced solid tumor such as melanoma, head and neck, liver or kidney cancer.

This clone was recorded once. The chain couples TRBV4-3 to TRBJ2-3, with D maybe TRBD1 (5 bases). CDR1 LGHNA and CDR2 YSLEER come from the germline V gene. The V end was cut by 0 bases, the J end by 1 base, with 14 bases between. The length of the CDR3 is 17 residues. In DNA, the CDR3 is TGCGCCAGCAGCCAAGATACCGGCAGGGATCGCACAGATACGCAGTATTTT. Translation: CASSQDTGRDRTDTQYF.

The J gene is TRBJ2-2, the V gene TRBV30; 13 bases agree with TRBD2. CDR1 GTSNPN and CDR2 SVGIG come from the germline V gene (reference sequence). V shed 0 bases and J 4 bases; nucleotides not matched to a gene: 2. CDR3 size: 16 residues. The CDR3 DNA is TGTGCCTGGAGTGTAGGACTAGCGGGAGTCACCGGGGAGCTGTTTTTT. Amino acid sequence: CAWSVGLAGVTGELFF. The complete variable domain, with remaining parts taken from reference TRBV30 and TRBJ2-2, reads SQTIHQWPATLVQPVGSPLSLECTVEGTSNPNLYWYRQAAGRGLQLLFYSVGIGQISSEVPQNLSASRPQDRQFILSSKKLLLSDSGFYLCAWSVGLAGVTGELFFGEGSRLTVL.

The rearrangement joins TRBV29-1 to TRBJ2-1, with D unclear. CDR3 length: 10 residues. Trimming took 5 bases from V and 10 from J, leaving 9 bases between them. CDR1 is SQVTM, CDR2 ANQGSEA, per germline. CDR3 region: CSVPEGEQFF. Here the CDR3 DNA reads TGCAGCGTTCCGGAAGGGGAGCAGTTCTTC.

The chain has TRBV6-1 and TRBJ2-1; 11 bases are shared with TRBD2. Germline V gene lookup returns CDR1 MNHNS and CDR2 SASEGT. V shed 2 bases, J shed 8 bases, and the junction held 14 bases outside the gene matches. There are 18 residues in the CDR3. CDR3 bases: TGTGCCAGCAGTGAACCGGGCTCTAGCGGGAGGTTGAGGGATGAGCAGTTCTTC. It specifies CASSEPGSSGRLRDEQFF.

The J gene is TRBJ2-7, the V gene TRBV7-9; the D gene is possibly TRBD2 (6 bases). Looked up from germline, CDR1 is SEHNR and CDR2 is FQNEAQ (reference sequence). V dropped 0 bases and J dropped 3 bases, with 15 bases sitting between them. The CDR3 length is 16 residues. The DNA for the CDR3 is TGTGCCAGCAGCTTAGCCTACTTCGGGACTTTCTACGAGCAGTACTTC. Translated, it gives CASSLAYFGTFYEQYF.

This chain links TRBV7-9 with TRBJ2-5, with D possibly being TRBD1 or TRBD2 (6 bases each). The CDR3 is 12 amino acids. From germline, CDR1 is SEHNR and CDR2 FQNEAQ (reference sequence). Trimming took off 7 bases at V and 4 bases at J, with 10 bases between the two ends. The CDR3 DNA follows: TGTGCCAGCATGGGGGGCGCAGAGACCCAGTACTTC. As protein: CASMGGAETQYF.

The genes are TRBV2 and TRBJ1-5; perhaps TRBD1 as D (5 bases). CDR3 length: 14 residues. The germline gives CDR1 SNHLY, CDR2 FYNNEI. The V and J ends lost 6 bases and 5 bases respectively, with 14 bases between them. This CDR3 is CASSPRDGDQPQHF. CDR3 coding DNA: TGTGCCAGCAGCCCCCGGGACGGGGATCAGCCCCAGCATTTT.

This clone was counted a few times. This chain connects TRBV6-4 to TRBJ1-1, with 7 positions matching TRBD1. The CDR3 runs 14 residues. Germline CDR1 and CDR2: MRHNA and SNTAGT. The trim removed 3 bases at V and 1 base at J, leaving 2 bases unmatched. CDR3 protein: CASSETGSNTEAFF. The CDR3 DNA sequence: TGTGCCAGCAGTGAGACAGGGTCGAACACTGAAGCTTTCTTT.

The chain couples TRBV9 to TRBJ1-2, with D possibly matching TRBD1 (5 bases). This CDR3 is 14 amino acids long. V lost 4 bases to trimming and J lost 0 bases, with 10 bases between them. Germline V CDR1 and CDR2: SGDLS, YYNGEE. For the CDR3, the DNA is TGTGCCAGCAGCCCGGACACATCTAACTATGGCTACACCTTC. Amino acid sequence: CASSPDTSNYGYTF.

The V gene is TRBV7-8, the J gene TRBJ1-2; D perhaps matches TRBD1 (6 bases). CDR3 size: 16 residues. V gave up 3 bases and J gave up 0 bases, with 14 bases separating them. Germline V gene lookup returns CDR1 SGHVS and CDR2 FQNEAQ. CDR3 sequence: CASSLGGREANYGYTF. DNA of the CDR3: TGTGCCAGCAGCTTGGGGGGCAGGGAGGCTAACTATGGCTACACCTTC.

The chain uses TRBV19 and TRBJ2-2, with unresolved D. The V end was cut by 3 bases, the J end by 9 bases, with 14 bases between. Germline V gene sequence: CDR1 LNHDA, CDR2 SQIVND (reference sequence). The length of the CDR3 is 14 residues. As DNA, the CDR3 is TGTGCCAGTAGTATTACCCGGCCGTTCCGGGAGCTGTTTTTT. As protein: CASSITRPFRELFF.

This clone turned up a few times. CDR3: CASSPSTGEAFF. For the CDR3, the DNA is TGTGCCAGTAGTCCTTCGACTGGAGAAGCTTTCTTT. The genes are TRBV19 and TRBJ1-1; D is uncertain. The CDR3 totals 12 residues. CDR1 LNHDA and CDR2 SQIVND come from the germline V gene (reference sequence). Trimming stripped 5 bases from V and 8 bases from J, with 12 bases between.

The rearrangement uses TRBV7-9 and TRBJ2-3; unclear D gene. Germline CDR1 and CDR2: SEHNR and FQNEAQ (reference sequence). Trimming left V 5 bases short and J 11 bases short, with 11 bases between. The CDR3 extends over 11 amino acids. CDR3 bases: TGTGCCAGCAGCGAAGTGGCATGGCAGTATTTT. This translates into CASSEVAWQYF.

CDR3 amino acids: CASSLFGGHGQANTEAFF. In nucleotides, the CDR3 is TGTGCCAGCAGTTTATTCGGAGGGCACGGACAGGCCAACACTGAAGCTTTCTTT. The rearrangement uses TRBV28 and TRBJ1-1; TRBD1 matches at 7 bases. Germline V CDR1 and CDR2: MDHEN, SYDVKM. This CDR3 spans 18 amino acids. Unmatched junction bases numbered 13, after V lost 1 base and J lost 2 bases.

The chain has TRBV2 and TRBJ1-2, with a weak D call TRBD1 (6 bases). Germline V lookup: CDR1 SNHLY, CDR2 FYNNEI. Trimming took 7 bases from V and 0 from J, leaving 12 bases between them. The CDR3 is made up of 14 amino acids. The chain's CDR3 is CASMRTVTNYGYTF. DNA for the CDR3: TGTGCCAGCATGAGGACAGTTACTAACTATGGCTACACCTTC. Combining the CDR3 with reference TRBV2 and TRBJ1-2 gives the whole variable domain EPEVTQTPSHQVTQMGQEVILRCVPISNHLYFYWYRQILGQKVEFLVSFYNNEISEKSEIFDDQFSVERPDGSNFTLKIRSTKLEDSAMYFCASMRTVTNYGYTFGSGTRLTVV.

This chain links TRBV7-9 with TRBJ2-5; the D call may be TRBD1 or TRBD2 (5 bases each). Trimming cost V 6 bases and J 0 bases, with 20 bases left between them. Germline V CDR1 and CDR2: SEHNR, FQNEAQ (reference sequence). The CDR3 length is 17 residues. Written as DNA, the CDR3 is TGTGCCAGCAGTTCCTCACGGTTGGGACCGTACCAAGAGACCCAGTACTTC. The encoded protein is CASSSSRLGPYQETQYF.

V is TRBV2 and J is TRBJ2-7; D gene unclear. Germline V lookup: CDR1 SNHLY, CDR2 FYNNEI. V was trimmed by 8 bases and J by 3 bases, leaving 8 bases between them. The CDR3 runs to 11 residues. DNA for the CDR3: TGTGCCAGCTCCCCGGGCTACGAGCAGTACTTC. This gives the protein CASSPGYEQYF.

The chain couples TRBV27 to TRBJ1-5, with no clear D. The germline gives CDR1 MNHEY, CDR2 SMNVEV (reference sequence). Trimming stripped 4 bases from V and 1 base from J, with 17 bases between. This CDR3 region has 17 residues. The CDR3 spells CASSSLYQDESNQPQHF. CDR3 DNA sequence: TGTGCCAGCAGTTCCCTTTATCAGGACGAGAGCAATCAGCCCCAGCATTTT.

This clone was observed a single time. This chain uses TRBV7-6 with TRBJ2-5; TRBD1 matches at 7 bases. The trim removed 4 bases at V and 1 base at J, leaving 3 bases unmatched. Looked up from germline, CDR1 is SGHVS and CDR2 is FNYEAQ. The CDR3 extends over 14 amino acids. The DNA of the CDR3 is TGTGCCAGCAGCTACCGGGACAGCCAAGAGACCCAGTACTTC. It codes for CASSYRDSQETQYF.

The V call is TRBV7-9, the J call TRBJ2-7; D perhaps matches TRBD1 (6 bases). The CDR3 is 14 residues long. Trimming stripped 6 bases from V and 4 bases from J, with 16 bases between. The germline gives CDR1 SEHNR, CDR2 FQNEAQ (reference sequence). CDR3 in DNA: TGTGCCAGCAGTTTCGGGACACCTAGTTACGAGCAGTACTTC. This codes for CASSFGTPSYEQYF.

The J gene is TRBJ2-3, the V gene TRBV6-4; D gene uncertain. Deletions cut 3 bases from V and 6 bases from J, with 4 bases between. CDR3 length: 11 residues. Germline loops: CDR1 MRHNA, CDR2 SNTAGT. CDR3 in amino acids: CASSDLDTQYF. The CDR3 nucleotides are TGTGCCAGCAGTGATTTGGATACGCAGTATTTT.

The V and J genes are TRBV9 and TRBJ2-1; 11 nucleotides agree with TRBD2. Trimming took 4 bases from V and 8 from J; bases not matched to a gene: 5. CDR3 size: 14 residues. Germline lookup yields CDR1 SGDLS and CDR2 YYNGEE. CDR3 coding DNA: TGTGCCAGCAGCACCGGGACTAGCGGCGATGAGCAGTTCTTC. The encoded protein is CASSTGTSGDEQFF. Drawing the rest from reference TRBV9 and TRBJ2-1, the complete variable domain is DSGVTQTPKHLITATGQRVTLRCSPRSGDLSVYWYQQSLDQGLQFLIQYYNGEERAKGNILERFSAQQFPDLHSELNLSSLELGDSALYFCASSTGTSGDEQFFGPGTRLTVL.

The chain combines TRBV27 with TRBJ1-1; unclear D gene. Deletions cut 8 bases from V and 5 bases from J, with 24 bases between. CDR1 MNHEY and CDR2 SMNVEV come from the germline V gene (reference sequence). CDR3 length: 16 residues. The CDR3: CASSYSGLVARTEAFF. CDR3 in DNA: TGTGCCAGCTCCTATTCCGGATTGGTGGCCCGGACTGAAGCTTTCTTT.

V is TRBV11-2 and J is TRBJ2-7; D may be TRBD2 (5 bases). This CDR3 has 17 amino acids. Between the trimmed V and J ends, which lost 0 bases and 2 bases, there was a span of 17 bases. CDR1 and CDR2 (germline): SGHAT, FQNNGV. DNA of the CDR3: TGTGCCAGCAGCTTAGATTTTCCACCCGGGGAGACCTACGAGCAGTACTTC. Translated: CASSLDFPPGETYEQYF.

The chain couples TRBV19 to TRBJ2-7; D may correspond to TRBD1 or TRBD2 (5 bases each). Germline V lookup: CDR1 LNHDA, CDR2 SQIVND (reference sequence). The CDR3 has 15 residues. Trimming removed 5 bases at V and 3 bases at J, with 17 bases between. The CDR3 spells CASSRDGLGNYEQYF. DNA for the CDR3: TGTGCCAGTAGTCGGGACGGCCTGGGCAACTACGAGCAGTACTTC. The full variable domain, completed using reference TRBV19 and TRBJ2-7, is DGGITQSPKYLFRKEGQNVTLSCEQNLNHDAMYWYRQDPGQGLRLIYYSQIVNDFQKGDIAEGYSVSREKKESFPLTVTSAQKNPTAFYLCASSRDGLGNYEQYFGPGTRLTVT.

The chain combines TRBV4-1 with TRBJ1-1; 10 bases are shared with TRBD1. The V gene's germline CDR1 is MGHRA and CDR2 YSYEKL. J was trimmed by 1 base and V by 4 bases; bases with no gene match: 12. The CDR3 runs 18 residues. The CDR3 loop is CASSPQPSGTGENTEAFF. The DNA for the CDR3 is TGCGCCAGCAGCCCCCAGCCCTCAGGGACAGGGGAGAACACTGAAGCTTTCTTT.

The chain links TRBV7-8 to TRBJ2-7; perhaps TRBD2 as D (6 bases). CDR1 and CDR2 from the germline V gene are SGHVS and FQNEAQ. Between the trimmed V and J ends, which lost 3 bases and 3 bases, there was a span of 12 bases. This CDR3 contains 14 residues. The CDR3 DNA sequence: TGTGCCAGCAGCTTTAGCGGTCTCGACTACGAGCAGTACTTC. Encoded protein: CASSFSGLDYEQYF.

The chain carries TRBV29-1 and TRBJ2-7; a weak D match, TRBD2 (5 bases). V was trimmed by 1 base and J by 2 bases, leaving 9 bases between them. The CDR3 extends over 13 amino acids. The V gene's germline CDR1 is SQVTM and CDR2 ANQGSEA. DNA of the CDR3: TGCAGCGTTGAAGGGGAGAGGCCCTACGAGCAGTACTTC. Residues: CSVEGERPYEQYF.

V gene TRBV11-3 combines with J gene TRBJ1-1; 10 nucleotides align to TRBD1. The CDR3 extends over 14 amino acids. CDR1 and CDR2 from the germline V gene are SGHNT and YENEEA. With V trimmed by 4 bases and J by 6 bases, 5 bases remained unmatched. CDR3 DNA: TGTGCCAGCAGCTCTGGACAGGGGGTGGCTGAAGCTTTCTTT. This encodes CASSSGQGVAEAFF.

The chain joins TRBV5-1 to TRBJ2-7, with 10 bases that match TRBD1. Germline V gene data show CDR1 as SGHRS and CDR2 as YFSETQ. With 3 bases clipped from V and 5 bases from J, the junction kept 8 bases outside the gene matches. This CDR3 comprises 15 residues. DNA of the CDR3: TGCGCCAGCAGCTACGCCGGGACAGGGGCCGACGAGCAGTACTTC. Its protein product is CASSYAGTGADEQYF.

The chain links TRBV19 to TRBJ2-1; D call uncertain. The CDR3 extends over 13 amino acids. The germline V gene has CDR1 LNHDA and CDR2 SQIVND (reference sequence). V was trimmed by 1 base and J by 3 bases, leaving 4 bases between them. DNA for the CDR3: TGTGCCAGTAGTATAGGGCTCTACAATGAGCAGTTCTTC. Protein sequence: CASSIGLYNEQFF.

The V gene is TRBV5-4, the J gene TRBJ2-2; 7 bases match TRBD1. This CDR3 region has 17 residues. V shed 2 bases, J shed 1 base, and the junction held 8 bases outside the gene matches. The V gene's germline CDR1 is SGHNT and CDR2 YYREEE (reference sequence). DNA for the CDR3: TGTGCCAGCAGCTTTATCACAGGGGTCCAGAACACCGGGGAGCTGTTTTTT. Amino acid sequence: CASSFITGVQNTGELFF.